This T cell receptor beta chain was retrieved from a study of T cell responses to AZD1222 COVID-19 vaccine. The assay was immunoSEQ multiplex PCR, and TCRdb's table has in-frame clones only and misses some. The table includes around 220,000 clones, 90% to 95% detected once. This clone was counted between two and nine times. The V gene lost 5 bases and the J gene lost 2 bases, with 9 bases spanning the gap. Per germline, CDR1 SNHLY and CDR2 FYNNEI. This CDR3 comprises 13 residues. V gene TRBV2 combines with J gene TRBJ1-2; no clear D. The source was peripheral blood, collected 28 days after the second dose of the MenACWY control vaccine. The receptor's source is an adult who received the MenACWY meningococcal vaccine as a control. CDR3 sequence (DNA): TGTGCCAGCAGTTTCGACGGAAACTATGGCTACACCTTC. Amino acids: CASSFDGNYGYTF. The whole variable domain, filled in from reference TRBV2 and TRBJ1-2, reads EPEVTQTPSHQVTQMGQEVILRCVPISNHLYFYWYRQILGQKVEFLVSFYNNEISEKSEIFDDQFSVERPDGSNFTLKIRSTKLEDSAMYFCASSFDGNYGYTFGSGTRLTVV.